The clone carrying this T cell receptor beta chain was counted a few times. Its antigen is unknown. These data are taken from a study of human T cells and chemical hapten exposure. Study conclusions and caveats: After DPC sensitization, TCRs above 1 in 1000 frequency showed no change.

Total RNA was extracted from unfractionated whole blood. As the library was built, unique molecular identifiers were attached to individual cDNA molecules. As processed by the authors: Samples had a median of 95,638 TCRs, ranging about 20,000 to 750,000. TCRdb analysed the 5' RACE reads with MiXCR anew, one entry per CDR3 protein. These V and J calls derive from TCRdb rather than the authors' analysis. There are roughly 81,000 distinct CDR3 sequences in the sample; 6.5% to 8.5% occur only once, and over 2% lies in the top ten. Germline V gene sequence: CDR1 SQVTM, CDR2 ANQGSEA. V lost 4 bases and J lost 2, with 7 bases in between. The CDR3 sequence is 12 residues long.

The V and J genes are TRBV29-1 and TRBJ2-3; unclear D gene. The sequence was collected from a male donor in good health. CDR3 amino acids: CSVADYTDTQYF. Written as DNA, the CDR3 is TGCAGCGTTGCGGATTACACAGATACGCAGTATTTT.